This TCR beta chain appears in the sequencing data of a study of blood T cells in healthy people across ages. Study-wide results and caveats: Comparison with aged donors showed that long-lived donors had more naive CD4+ cells and higher diversity.

Sample donors were healthy Caucasian individuals that came from Russia, aged roughly 6 to 100. Drawn from each donor were 8.5 to 10 milliliters of peripheral blood. Then a second PCR, running about 6 to 11 cycles, was carried out with a sample-barcoded 5' primer and a J-beta primer mix. Researchers report that a template-switch adaptor with 12 random nucleotides tagged each cDNA molecule. Each CDR3 protein is one row after TCRdb ran MiXCR on the 5' RACE reads. The table lists roughly 800,000 distinct CDR3 sequences, roughly 60% of them singletons. There are a few counts of this clonotype. Its antigen is not identified. With a much larger clone just one base away, this may be a read error. Germline CDR1 is DFQATT and CDR2 is SNEGSKA (reference sequence). V dropped 3 bases and J dropped 6; count of bases not matched to a gene: 9. This CDR3 is 14 amino acids long.

The sequencing input was blood. The genes are TRBV20-1 and TRBJ2-3, with TRBD2 matching 7 bases. This TCR was recovered from a man aged 25-45 years in good health. Here the CDR3 DNA reads TGCAGTGCTAGCCCCCTTCGACTAGCCGATACGCAGTATTTT. Translated, it gives CSASPLRLADTQYF.